What follows are 26 T cell receptor beta chains derived from one specimen sequenced in a study of blood T cell repertoires in COVID-19. Produced via immunoSEQ multiplex PCR; TCRdb's table is partial and in-frame only. The sample carries 180,000 or so clones, 70% to 90% recorded once. The sample taken for sequencing was peripheral blood. Source of these receptors: a man in his forties with active or convalescent COVID-19.

The count of this clone is one. The chain uses TRBV7-8 and TRBJ1-1; D unresolved. The CDR3 has 17 residues. V was cut by 2 bases and J by 1 base, with 17 bases left in between. Per the germline V gene, CDR1 is SGHVS and CDR2 is FQNEAQ. The DNA of the CDR3 is TGTGCCAGCAGCTTACCGTCAGACTCCGGTGAGAACACTGAAGCTTTCTTT. Its translation is CASSLPSDSGENTEAFF.

CDR3 amino acids: CASKADSPLHF. The CDR3 DNA follows: TGTGCCAGCAAGGCGGATTCACCCCTCCACTTT. This chain links TRBV28 with TRBJ1-6; D unclear. The germline CDR1 and CDR2 sequences are MDHEN and SYDVKM. The CDR3 has 11 residues. The V end lost 7 bases, the J end lost 8 bases, and 6 bases lay between the germline ends.

This clone has a single count. The chain links TRBV5-1 to TRBJ2-3; D may be TRBD1 (6 bases). The germline gives CDR1 SGHRS, CDR2 YFSETQ. This CDR3 is built from 15 residues. The V and J ends lost 2 bases and 4 bases respectively, with 14 bases between them. In DNA, the CDR3 is TGCGCCAGCAGCTTCCCCCTAACAGGGTCAGATACGCAGTATTTT. Protein sequence: CASSFPLTGSDTQYF.

V usage is TRBV18 and J usage is TRBJ1-1, with no clear D. Germline V gives CDR1 KGHSH, CDR2 LQKENI. V was clipped by 3 bases and J by 1 base, with 9 bases between them. The CDR3 totals 14 residues. CDR3 sequence (DNA): TGTGCCAGCTCACCGGCGGGGAGGAACACTGAAGCTTTCTTT. Translation gives CASSPAGRNTEAFF.

The chain combines TRBV4-3 with TRBJ1-5, with TRBD1 identical over 8 bases. The CDR3 is 15 residues long. Per germline, CDR1 LGHNA and CDR2 YSLEER. Losses at the gene ends were 4 bases for V and 4 bases for J; bases not matched to a gene: 6. CDR3 in amino acids: CASSLGTGLNQPQHF. The CDR3 DNA reads as TGCGCCAGCAGCCTGGGGACAGGCCTTAATCAGCCCCAGCATTTT.

The rearrangement uses TRBV7-9 and TRBJ2-2, with TRBD2 identical over 10 bases. The V gene end was trimmed by 0 bases and the J gene end by 7 bases; junction bases not matched to a gene: 8. CDR1 and CDR2 from the germline V gene are SEHNR and FQNEAQ (reference sequence). The CDR3 contains 17 residues. The chain's CDR3 is CASSLAAGLASVGELFF. CDR3 nucleotide sequence: TGTGCCAGCAGCTTAGCGGCGGGACTAGCGTCGGTCGGGGAGCTGTTTTTT.

The rearrangement joins TRBV18 to TRBJ1-1; no firm D call. The CDR3 is 14 amino acids. Trimming shortened V by 0 bases and J by 0 bases, and 5 bases separated the two germline ends. Germline CDR1 and CDR2: KGHSH and LQKENI. The CDR3 coding sequence is TGTGCCAGCTCACCACCGTCGGTGAACACTGAAGCTTTCTTT. Residues: CASSPPSVNTEAFF.

This clone was seen only once. This chain uses TRBV7-2 with TRBJ1-1; D perhaps matches TRBD1 (6 bases). Germline loops: CDR1 SGHTA, CDR2 FQGNSA. The CDR3 extends over 14 amino acids. The germline V and J ends were trimmed by 6 bases and 4 bases, with 15 bases remaining between them. The CDR3 region has the DNA TGTGCCAGCAGAACCAAAACAGGGCCCACTGAAGCTTTCTTT. This sequence encodes CASRTKTGPTEAFF.

With regard to this clone: Germline and junction disagree at one end, which may indicate a read error. The chain links TRBV18 to TRBJ2-3; 9 positions agree with TRBD1. The CDR3 is made up of 15 amino acids. The germline V gene encodes CDR1 KGHSH and CDR2 LQKENI. The CDR3 DNA is TGTGCCGGCTCACCAAACAGGGGGCGGACAGATACGCAGTATTTT. Translated: CAGSPNRGRTDTQYF.

V and J are TRBV18 and TRBJ1-2; 12 bases line up with TRBD1. V lost 4 bases to trimming and J lost 5 bases; unmatched junction nucleotides: 5. The length of the CDR3 is 15 residues. Germline CDR1 is KGHSH and CDR2 is LQKENI. The CDR3 DNA reads as TGTGCCAGCTCACTACGGGACAGGGGGCGTTATGGCTACACCTTC. Translating gives CASSLRDRGRYGYTF.

This clone has more than one count but fewer than ten. V gene TRBV3-1 (or the pseudogene TRBV3-2) combines with J gene TRBJ1-2; no definite D call. The CDR3 loop spans 13 amino acids. Germline V CDR1 and CDR2: LGHDT, YNNKEL (reference sequence). V lost 2 bases and J 10 bases, leaving 14 bases between the germline ends. The DNA of the CDR3 is TGTGCCAGCAGCCAAAATCCAGGAGGTGCCTACACCTTC. This sequence encodes CASSQNPGGAYTF.

This chain joins TRBV30 and TRBJ1-6; D gene ambiguous. V dropped 1 base and J dropped 14 bases, with 18 bases sitting between them. From germline, CDR1 is GTSNPN and CDR2 SVGIG (reference sequence). The CDR3 totals 14 residues. The CDR3 DNA sequence: TGTGCCTGGAGTGGGTTGAACAGCCATATGACCCTCCACTTT. Translated, it gives CAWSGLNSHMTLHF.

This clone was counted a single time. This rearrangement joins TRBV15 to TRBJ2-7; 7 nucleotides align to TRBD1. The germline gives CDR1 LNHNV, CDR2 YYDKDF (reference sequence). The CDR3 runs to 15 residues. J gave up 2 bases and V 6 bases, and 10 bases lay outside the gene matches. The CDR3 coding sequence is TGTGCCACCAGTGGGGGTTTCGGACAGGCCTACGAGCAGTACTTC. It translates to CATSGGFGQAYEQYF.

The chain has TRBV10-1 and TRBJ1-5; D call uncertain. Trimming removed 5 bases from V and 0 bases from J, with 5 bases in between. The CDR3 has 13 residues. In germline, CDR1 is WNHNN, CDR2 SYGVQD (reference sequence). CDR3 residues: CASSSDSNQPQHF. CDR3 bases: TGCGCCAGCAGTTCAGATAGCAATCAGCCCCAGCATTTT.

The rearrangement uses TRBV28 and TRBJ1-6; 9 nucleotides line up with TRBD1. The germline CDR1 and CDR2 sequences are MDHEN and SYDVKM. There are 15 residues in the CDR3. V lost 6 bases to trimming and J lost 7 bases; unmatched junction nucleotides: 7. Here the CDR3 reads CASRSPGQGNSPLHF. The CDR3 DNA is TGTGCCAGCAGATCCCCGGGACAGGGAAATTCACCCCTCCACTTT.

V usage is TRBV6-2 or TRBV6-3 and J usage is TRBJ1-5, with TRBD1 as a possible D gene (6 bases). Germline loops: CDR1 MNHEY, CDR2 SVGEGT. The CDR3 is made up of 14 amino acids. Trimming took off 0 bases at V and 5 bases at J, with 8 bases between the two ends. The CDR3 nucleotides are TGTGCCAGCAGTTACTCGGGGGCGGATCAGCCCCAGCATTTT. Translating it yields CASSYSGADQPQHF.

The chain links TRBV19 to TRBJ1-5; D perhaps matches TRBD1 (5 bases). V lost 7 bases and J lost 1, with 11 bases in between. The V gene's germline CDR1 is LNHDA and CDR2 SQIVND (reference sequence). This CDR3 contains 14 residues. For the CDR3, the DNA is TGTGCCAGTAACGGGGGTAGGAGCAATCAGCCCCAGCATTTT. It codes for CASNGGRSNQPQHF.

The chain joins TRBV7-2 to TRBJ1-2, with 7 nucleotides matching TRBD1. CDR1 is SGHTA and CDR2 is FQGNSA in the germline V gene. This CDR3 spans 14 amino acids. V dropped 3 bases and J dropped 4; count of bases not matched to a gene: 5. The CDR3 sequence is CASSFIGGSYGYTF. In DNA form, the CDR3 reads TGTGCCAGCAGCTTTATAGGGGGCAGCTATGGCTACACCTTC.

This rearrangement joins TRBV5-4 to TRBJ2-5, with 12 bases matching TRBD2. In germline, CDR1 is SGHNT, CDR2 YYREEE (reference sequence). The CDR3 is 18 residues long. The V segment lost 0 bases and the J segment 5 bases; nucleotides outside the gene matches: 11. CDR3 region: CASSLDGLAGLAWETQYF. CDR3 DNA sequence: TGTGCCAGCAGCTTGGATGGACTAGCGGGGTTAGCGTGGGAGACCCAGTACTTC.

The chain carries TRBV11-3 and TRBJ1-1, with unresolved D. The CDR3 sequence is 13 residues long. Germline CDR1 is SGHNT and CDR2 is YENEEA. V lost 5 bases, J lost 5 bases, and 12 bases lay in between. This CDR3 is CASSLDPGTEAFF. CDR3 nucleotides: TGTGCCAGCAGCCTTGACCCGGGAACTGAAGCTTTCTTT.

The rearrangement uses TRBV24-1 and TRBJ1-1; 8 nucleotides line up with TRBD1. Germline CDR1 reads KGHDR; CDR2 reads SFDVKD. CDR3 length: 14 residues. Trimming took 5 bases from V and 4 from J; bases not matched to a gene: 5. This CDR3 is CATSGRGRVTEAFF. As DNA, the CDR3 is TGTGCCACCAGTGGCAGGGGGCGCGTCACTGAAGCTTTCTTT.

The chain couples TRBV2 to TRBJ1-5; possible D gene TRBD1, 6 bases. V lost 7 bases and J 1 base, leaving 14 bases between the germline ends. Germline assignment: CDR1 SNHLY and CDR2 FYNNEI. This CDR3 has 15 amino acids. The CDR3 DNA is TGTGCCAGCACCTTGGGGGCGGTAAGCAATCAGCCCCAGCATTTT. Its protein product is CASTLGAVSNQPQHF.

This clone was detected only once. This rearrangement joins TRBV30 to TRBJ2-3; 8 bases line up with TRBD1. Germline CDR1 and CDR2: GTSNPN and SVGIG (reference sequence). This CDR3 is built from 13 residues. After removal of 1 base from V and 7 bases from J, the junction contained 4 bases not matched to a gene. The CDR3 DNA reads TGTGCCTGGAGTGGAGGACAGGGCAATACGCAGTATTTT. Protein sequence: CAWSGGQGNTQYF.

This chain links TRBV7-9 with TRBJ1-2; possible D gene TRBD1, 5 bases. Trimming stripped 4 bases from V and 8 bases from J, with 17 bases between. Looked up from germline, CDR1 is SEHNR and CDR2 is FQNEAQ (reference sequence). This CDR3 comprises 14 residues. The CDR3 region has the DNA TGTGCCAGCAGCTGGGGGGAGGGGCAGCGAGGCTACACCTTC. It is translated as CASSWGEGQRGYTF.

The chain has TRBV25-1 and TRBJ1-1, with D perhaps TRBD1 (6 bases). Trimming shortened V by 1 base and J by 1 base, and 10 bases separated the two germline ends. Per the germline V gene, CDR1 is MGHDK and CDR2 is SYGVNS. The CDR3 totals 15 residues. The CDR3 region is CASSELRGGNTEAFF. Written as DNA, the CDR3 is TGTGCCAGCAGTGAATTGAGGGGGGGGAACACTGAAGCTTTCTTT.

This chain links TRBV5-6 with TRBJ2-7; possibly TRBD2 for D (6 bases). The CDR3 consists of 11 residues. Trimming stripped 3 bases from V and 7 bases from J, with 8 bases between. Germline CDR1 and CDR2: SGHDT and YYEEEE. The CDR3, as DNA: TGTGCCAGCAGCTGGGGGAGGGAGCAGTACTTC. Its translation: CASSWGREQYF.